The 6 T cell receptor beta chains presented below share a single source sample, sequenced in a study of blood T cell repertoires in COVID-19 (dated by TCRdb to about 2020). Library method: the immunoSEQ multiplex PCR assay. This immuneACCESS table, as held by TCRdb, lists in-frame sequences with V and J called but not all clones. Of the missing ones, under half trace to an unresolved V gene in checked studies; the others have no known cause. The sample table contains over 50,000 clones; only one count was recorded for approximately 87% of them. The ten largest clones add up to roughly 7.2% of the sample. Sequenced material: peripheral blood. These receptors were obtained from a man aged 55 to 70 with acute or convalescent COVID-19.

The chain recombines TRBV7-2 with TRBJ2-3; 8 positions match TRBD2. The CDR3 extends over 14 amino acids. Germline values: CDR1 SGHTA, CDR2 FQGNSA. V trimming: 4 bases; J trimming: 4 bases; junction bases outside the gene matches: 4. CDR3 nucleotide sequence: TGTGCCAGCAGCTCCGGGGGGGGCGCAGATACGCAGTATTTT. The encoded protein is CASSSGGGADTQYF.

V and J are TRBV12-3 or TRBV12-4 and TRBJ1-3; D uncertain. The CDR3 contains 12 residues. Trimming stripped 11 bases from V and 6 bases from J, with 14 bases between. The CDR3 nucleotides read TGTGCCCAGAGCGGGTTGGAAAACACCATATATTTT. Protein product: CAQSGLENTIYF.

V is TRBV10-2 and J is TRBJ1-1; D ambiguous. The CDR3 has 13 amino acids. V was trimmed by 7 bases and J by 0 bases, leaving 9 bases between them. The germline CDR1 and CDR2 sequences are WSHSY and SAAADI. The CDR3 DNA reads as TGCGCCAGCACCGAGGGATTGAACACTGAAGCTTTCTTT. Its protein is CASTEGLNTEAFF.

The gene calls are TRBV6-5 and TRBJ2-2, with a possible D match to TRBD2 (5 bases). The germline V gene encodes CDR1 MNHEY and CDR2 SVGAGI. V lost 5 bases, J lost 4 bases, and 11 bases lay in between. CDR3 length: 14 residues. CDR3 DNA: TGTGCCAGCAGTACCCAGCGGAGCACCGGGGAGCTGTTTTTT. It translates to CASSTQRSTGELFF.

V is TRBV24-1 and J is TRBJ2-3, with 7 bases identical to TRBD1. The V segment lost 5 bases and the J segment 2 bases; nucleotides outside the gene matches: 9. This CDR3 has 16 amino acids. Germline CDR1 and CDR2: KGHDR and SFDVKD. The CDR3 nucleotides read TGTGCCACCAGTGGTAACCGGGACAGTAACACAGATACGCAGTATTTT. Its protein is CATSGNRDSNTDTQYF.

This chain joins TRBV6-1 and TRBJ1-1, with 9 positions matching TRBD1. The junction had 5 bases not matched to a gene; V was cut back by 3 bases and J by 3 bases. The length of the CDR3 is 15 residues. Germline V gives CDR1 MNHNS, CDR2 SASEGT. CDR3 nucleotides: TGTGCCAGCAGTGAGGGGACAGGGTGGGACACTGAAGCTTTCTTT. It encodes CASSEGTGWDTEAFF.